Sequencing of this TCR beta chain was carried out in a study of cytomegalovirus exposure and HLA in healthy donors. Study-level background: An earlier analysis found some 120 million unique TCR beta sequences from approximately 190 million T cells.

Note on this clone: Its antigen is unknown.

Study-wide findings and caveats: TCR beta sequences reportedly predicted most subjects' HLA-A and HLA-B alleles accurately. Using a false discovery rate of 0.05, a later analysis showed that 16,951 TCR beta sequences were associated with HLA alleles.

J was trimmed by 2 bases and V by 3 bases; bases with no gene match: 11. There are 17 residues in the CDR3. Per germline, CDR1 SEHNR and CDR2 FQNEAQ (reference sequence). Researchers ran the PCR with 60 Vbeta and 13 Jbeta primers. Profiled with immunoSEQ multiplex PCR; TCRdb holds only in-frame clones, not every one. Of about 160,000 clones listed, under 75% are singletons. This clonotype originated in a middle-aged man in good health and CMV-seropositive. The genes are TRBV7-9 and TRBJ1-2; 8 bases map to TRBD1. Specimen: PBMCs. The CDR3 region is CASSFHNRGVGNYGYTF. CDR3 DNA: TGTGCCAGCAGCTTTCATAACAGGGGGGTTGGGAACTATGGCTACACCTTC.